This T cell receptor (beta chain) was captured in a study of radiation and T cells in renal cell carcinoma. Germline CDR1 LNHDA, CDR2 SQIVND (reference sequence). There are 14 residues in the CDR3. Trimming left V 1 base short and J 4 bases short, with 10 bases between. Indicated time point: blood 2 weeks post-SBRT. Stated treatment: 15 Gy SBRT to primary tumor, nephrectomy 4 weeks later. Generated by immunoSEQ multiplex PCR, the TCRdb table keeps only in-frame clones and is missing some. The data contain about 130,000 clones, approximately 75% of them singletons. This chain links TRBV19 with TRBJ1-2, with D maybe TRBD1 (6 bases). This receptor was identified in a woman in her sixties with renal cell carcinoma. Sequenced material: blood, taken from a patient whose treatment included radiotherapy and nephrectomy. The CDR3 region has the DNA TGTGCCAGTAGTATAGGGGGACATCTCTATGGCTACACCTTC. Its translation is CASSIGGHLYGYTF.